Here is one T cell receptor (beta chain) with its context. The clone's antigen remains unknown. It has no much larger one-base neighbor in the sample; base qualities were not kept. These data belong to a study listed by TCRdb under 2016. The germline V gene sets CDR1 to MDHEN and CDR2 to SYDVKM. From V the trimming removes 4 bases and from J it removes 3 bases, while the gene matches leave 15 bases of the junction unaccounted for. The CDR3 contains 17 residues, cysteine and phenylalanine counted. Only CDR3 DNA remains: 51 bases, in frame from the first base. Library preparation used RT-PCR. This sample was sequenced with an Illumina MiSeq. The public sequencing data were trimmed at Q25 with fastp and processed into clonotypes with MiXCR by TCRdb, which kept only in-frame beta chains. One record per CDR3 amino acid sequence lists the most common genes and DNA. This sample is represented by around 700,000 distinct CDR3 sequences; 14% of them were singletons. The top ten hold 3.6% of the sample.

Rearrangement joined TRBV28 to TRBJ2-7, with 7 bases in between that match TRBD2. What was sequenced was memory CD4+ T cells from blood. This sequence originates from a female donor in good health, serving as a healthy control. The CDR3 region has the sequence CASSSIPGRQGVYEQYF. The nucleotide sequence reads TGTGCCAGCAGTTCAATCCCCGGGAGGCAGGGAGTCTACGAGCAGTACTTC.